The 32 T cell receptor beta chains listed next were all sequenced from one sample in a study of beta chain features in type 1 diabetes (dated by TCRdb to 2017 to 2018). What the research found in general, with its limitations: In all four CD4+ subsets, TCRB CDR3 length was moderately but significantly shorter in type 1 diabetes patients.

Library creation used the immunoSEQ multiplex PCR assay. All of the isolated RNA was reverse transcribed with the High Capacity cDNA Reverse Transcription Kit, so expressed TCRB transcripts were sequenced. The table was pulled from immuneACCESS by TCRdb, which kept in-frame rearrangements only. Such tables lose some clones; where checked, under half of the loss comes from unresolved V genes, and the rest has no known cause. The sample includes about 360,000 clones, with over 10% observed a single time. 0.0095% to 0.012% of the sample rests with the top ten. These receptors have no identified antigens. What was sequenced was naive CD4+ T cells from blood. In light of the paper, this sample's cell subset or site label describes: true naive CD4+ T cells. These TCRs come from a woman aged 18-35 years with type 1 diabetes.

This clone was seen only once. The chain has TRBV7-2 and TRBJ1-2, with D tentatively TRBD1 (5 bases). Germline loops: CDR1 SGHTA, CDR2 FQGNSA. This CDR3 spans 12 amino acids. Trimming removed 5 bases from V and 3 bases from J, with 7 bases in between. The CDR3 reads CASSPGDYGYTF. The CDR3 region has the DNA TGTGCCAGCAGCCCGGGGGACTATGGCTACACCTTC.

This clone occurred a few times. The rearrangement links TRBV6-5 to TRBJ2-7, with TRBD1 matching over 8 bases. This CDR3 is built from 14 residues. V gave up 0 bases and J gave up 6 bases; unmatched junction bases: 4. Germline CDR1 reads MNHEY; CDR2 reads SVGAGI. In DNA, the CDR3 is TGTGCCAGCAGTTACTCCACAGGGGGAGGCGAGCAGTACTTC. Amino acid sequence: CASSYSTGGGEQYF.

This chain joins TRBV5-1 and TRBJ2-1; D possibly corresponds to TRBD2 (6 bases). The CDR3 sequence is 15 residues long. V was trimmed by 4 bases and J by 3 bases, leaving 14 bases between them. Germline V gene lookup returns CDR1 SGHRS and CDR2 YFSETQ. For the CDR3, the DNA is TGCGCCAGCAGCGGGGGTTTAGCGGTCTACAATGAGCAGTTCTTC. Protein product: CASSGGLAVYNEQFF.

CDR3 in amino acids: CAWSAGQFSNEQFF. DNA of the CDR3: TGTGCCTGGAGCGCTGGACAGTTCTCGAATGAGCAGTTCTTC. This chain links TRBV30 with TRBJ2-1, with a weak D call TRBD1 (6 bases). Deletions cut 3 bases from V and 7 bases from J, with 16 bases between. Germline CDR1 and CDR2: GTSNPN and SVGIG (reference sequence). This CDR3 spans 14 amino acids.

This chain uses TRBV14 with TRBJ1-6, with D perhaps matching TRBD1 (5 bases). Germline V gives CDR1 SGHDN, CDR2 FVKESK. CDR3 length equals 14 residues. V lost 4 bases to trimming and J lost 9 bases, with 13 bases between them. This CDR3 reads CASSPQAGRSPLHF. The DNA of the CDR3 is TGTGCCAGCAGCCCCCAAGCGGGGCGTTCACCCCTCCACTTT.

The CDR3 nucleotides read TGTGCCAGCAGCTTAGGAGGGAATCTCGAGCAGTTCTTC. Its translation is CASSLGGNLEQFF. V gene TRBV11-2 combines with J gene TRBJ2-1; D might be TRBD2 (5 bases). The CDR3 sequence is 13 residues long. Germline CDR1 is SGHAT and CDR2 is FQNNGV. The V end was cut by 1 base, the J end by 10 bases, with 11 bases between.

V and J are TRBV4-3 and TRBJ1-2; D not certain. Germline lookup yields CDR1 LGHNA and CDR2 YSLEER. The CDR3 totals 14 residues. Trimming removed 4 bases from V and 6 bases from J, with 15 bases in between. CDR3 nucleotide sequence: TGCGCCAGCAGCCCCTCCCCGCAGGTCGATGGCTACACCTTC. This gives the protein CASSPSPQVDGYTF.

This sequence joins TRBV5-4 and TRBJ2-1; the D gene is possibly TRBD2 (6 bases). Trimming removed 4 bases at V and 9 bases at J, with 11 bases between. This CDR3 spans 12 amino acids. Germline assignment: CDR1 SGHNT and CDR2 YYREEE (reference sequence). CDR3 residues: CASSATGGEQFF. The CDR3 DNA reads TGTGCCAGCAGCGCGACCGGGGGTGAGCAGTTCTTC.

The chain carries TRBV30 and TRBJ2-5; 12 nucleotides align to TRBD2. CDR3 length equals 15 residues. The germline CDR1 and CDR2 sequences are GTSNPN and SVGIG (reference sequence). With 1 base clipped from V and 4 bases from J, the junction kept 4 bases outside the gene matches. The CDR3 bases are TGTGCCTGGAGTGCGACTAGCGGGAGAGGAGAGACCCAGTACTTC. Translation gives CAWSATSGRGETQYF.

In its sample, this clone was seen a few times. The chain combines TRBV18 with TRBJ2-7; possibly TRBD1 for D (6 bases). Germline V gene sequence: CDR1 KGHSH, CDR2 LQKENI. Trimming shortened V by 3 bases and J by 6 bases, and 12 bases separated the two germline ends. The CDR3 length is 13 residues. The CDR3, as DNA: TGTGCCAGCTCACCCAACAGGGACCGCGAGCAGTACTTC. The encoded protein is CASSPNRDREQYF.

This clone occurred a few times. This chain uses TRBV23-1 with TRBJ2-7; D remains ambiguous. TRBV23-1 carries the ORF label, with uncertain function. Trimming removed 6 bases from V and 1 base from J, with 7 bases in between. The CDR3 extends over 12 amino acids. This CDR3 is CASRPGSYEQYF. CDR3 coding DNA: TGCGCCAGCAGGCCGGGTTCCTACGAGCAGTACTTC.

This chain links TRBV10-3 with TRBJ2-1; a possible D gene is TRBD1 (6 bases). Between the trimmed V and J ends, which lost 3 bases and 7 bases, there was a span of 16 bases. From germline, CDR1 is ENHRY and CDR2 SYGVKD. The CDR3 totals 15 residues. Here the CDR3 reads CAISDPGRDMNEQFF. In DNA form, the CDR3 reads TGTGCCATCAGTGACCCCGGCCGGGACATGAATGAGCAGTTCTTC.

The chain employs TRBV5-1 and TRBJ2-1; 11 bases map to TRBD1. The ends lost 4 bases at V and 1 base at J; junction bases unmatched: 4. Germline values: CDR1 SGHRS, CDR2 YFSETQ. This CDR3 is 16 amino acids long. CDR3 coding DNA: TGCGCCAGCAGCGGAGGACAGGGGGCGTCCTACAATGAGCAGTTCTTC. Translated: CASSGGQGASYNEQFF.

There are a few counts of this clone. The V gene is TRBV18, the J gene TRBJ2-7; 8 bases match TRBD1. V shed 3 bases and J 3 bases; nucleotides not matched to a gene: 16. Germline CDR1 and CDR2: KGHSH and LQKENI. The CDR3 runs to 18 residues. CDR3 in amino acids: CASSPKSGTGYGNYEQYF. The CDR3 DNA follows: TGTGCCAGCTCACCTAAGTCCGGGACAGGATATGGTAACTACGAGCAGTACTTC.

V and J are TRBV14 and TRBJ2-1, with a weak D call TRBD2 (5 bases). V gave up 4 bases and J gave up 1 base, with 8 bases separating them. The CDR3 is 14 residues long. The germline CDR1 and CDR2 sequences are SGHDN and FVKESK. CDR3 DNA: TGTGCCAGCAGCCCGTGGACTTCCTACAATGAGCAGTTCTTC. Amino acids: CASSPWTSYNEQFF.

This chain connects TRBV7-3 to TRBJ2-2, with 7 bases matching TRBD2. Trimming removed 5 bases from V and 0 bases from J; junction bases left unmatched: 3. The CDR3 spans 15 residues. From germline, CDR1 is SGHTA and CDR2 FQGTGA. The CDR3 is CASSPSGTNTGELFF. CDR3 coding DNA: TGTGCCAGCAGCCCGAGCGGGACGAACACCGGGGAGCTGTTTTTT.

The chain has TRBV25-1 and TRBJ1-4; 7 bases agree with TRBD1. Germline CDR1 MGHDK, CDR2 SYGVNS. Trimming cost V 2 bases and J 3 bases; bases outside gene matches: 6. This CDR3 has 16 residues. CDR3 region: CASSEGLTGSNEKLFF. The CDR3 nucleotides read TGTGCCAGCAGTGAAGGGCTGACAGGGTCTAATGAAAAACTGTTTTTT.

J is TRBJ2-7 and V is TRBV29-1, with D maybe TRBD1 (6 bases). Trimming left V 4 bases short and J 4 bases short, with 17 bases between. Germline V gene lookup returns CDR1 SQVTM and CDR2 ANQGSEA. The CDR3 covers 14 residues. The CDR3 DNA sequence: TGCAGCGTTGGACATACCAGGGGTGGATACGAGCAGTACTTC. Residues: CSVGHTRGGYEQYF.

The chain uses TRBV9 and TRBJ1-1; perhaps TRBD1 as D (5 bases). This CDR3 spans 14 amino acids. V lost 1 base to trimming and J lost 4 bases, with 11 bases between them. CDR1 is SGDLS and CDR2 is YYNGEE in the germline V gene. The CDR3 bases are TGTGCCAGCAGCGTACTTACAGGCCCCACTGAAGCTTTCTTT. It specifies CASSVLTGPTEAFF.

This clone was found a few times. The chain uses TRBV4-3 and TRBJ1-4, with 7 bases fitting TRBD1. V lost 1 base, J lost 0 bases, and 8 bases stayed unmatched. The CDR3 is 18 residues long. Germline CDR1 LGHNA, CDR2 YSLEER. The CDR3 loop reads CASSQGTGGSATNEKLFF. CDR3 bases: TGCGCCAGCAGCCAAGGGACAGGCGGATCTGCAACTAATGAAAAACTGTTTTTT.

The chain combines TRBV4-3 with TRBJ1-1; 8 bases align to TRBD1. Germline V lookup: CDR1 LGHNA, CDR2 YSLEER. The CDR3 extends over 16 amino acids. V was clipped by 3 bases and J by 5 bases; unmatched bases: 11. CDR3 residues: CASSHRQGRRDTEAFF. For the CDR3, the DNA is TGCGCCAGCAGCCACCGACAGGGGCGTAGAGATACTGAAGCTTTCTTT.

This clone has a handful of counts. The chain combines TRBV2 with TRBJ2-3; the D gene is possibly TRBD2 (6 bases). Trimming shortened V by 4 bases and J by 6 bases, and 11 bases separated the two germline ends. The CDR3 runs 13 residues. The germline V gene encodes CDR1 SNHLY and CDR2 FYNNEI. The CDR3 region has the DNA TGTGCCAGCAGTGTGACTCGGGGGGATACGCAGTATTTT. Amino acids: CASSVTRGDTQYF.

This clone has just a few counts. V and J are TRBV4-3 and TRBJ2-7; tentative D call: TRBD2 (6 bases). Germline V gene lookup returns CDR1 LGHNA and CDR2 YSLEER. This CDR3 region has 15 residues. Trimming cost V 0 bases and J 0 bases, with 9 bases left between them. As DNA, the CDR3 is TGCGCCAGCAGCCAAGATCTGCGGGACTCCTACGAGCAGTACTTC. As protein: CASSQDLRDSYEQYF.

This chain uses TRBV5-6 with TRBJ2-2; 10 bases fit TRBD2. The CDR3 consists of 17 residues. Germline assignment: CDR1 SGHDT and CDR2 YYEEEE. Trimming took 1 base from V and 5 from J; bases not matched to a gene: 8. Here the CDR3 DNA reads TGTGCCAGCAGCTTGTGGCTGCTAGCGGGAGTTACCGGGGAGCTGTTTTTT. Amino acid sequence: CASSLWLLAGVTGELFF. The whole variable domain, filled in from reference TRBV5-6 and TRBJ2-2, reads DAGVTQSPTHLIKTRGQQVTLRCSPKSGHDTVSWYQQALGQGPQFIFQYYEEEERQRGNFPDRFSGHQFPNYSSELNVNALLLGDSALYLCASSLWLLAGVTGELFFGEGSRLTVL.

Comment on this clone: At the DNA level, this CDR3 is encoded by other sequences in the same sample as well. V usage is TRBV11-2 and J usage is TRBJ1-5; D might be TRBD1 (5 bases). Germline lookup yields CDR1 SGHAT and CDR2 FQNNGV. Trimming removed 1 base at V and 5 bases at J, with 6 bases between. CDR3 length: 13 residues. The CDR3 nucleotides are TGTGCCAGCAGCTTAGGCAGGGATCAGCCCCAGCATTTT. This sequence encodes CASSLGRDQPQHF.

The chain joins TRBV30 to TRBJ1-1; 9 nucleotides agree with TRBD1. Trimming took 3 bases from V and 1 from J; bases not matched to a gene: 12. The V gene's germline CDR1 is GTSNPN and CDR2 SVGIG (reference sequence). The CDR3 runs to 17 residues. The CDR3 here is CAWRRVRDRVGNTEAFF. The CDR3 DNA reads TGTGCCTGGAGACGGGTCCGGGACAGGGTCGGGAACACTGAAGCTTTCTTT. Full variable domain (rest looked up from reference TRBV30 and TRBJ1-1): SQTIHQWPATLVQPVGSPLSLECTVEGTSNPNLYWYRQAAGRGLQLLFYSVGIGQISSEVPQNLSASRPQDRQFILSSKKLLLSDSGFYLCAWRRVRDRVGNTEAFFGQGTRLTVV.

This clone has more than one count but fewer than ten. For the CDR3, the DNA is TGTGCCAGCAGTGTGACAGGTGCAAGAGTCGTGGCTTTCTTT. This sequence encodes CASSVTGARVVAFF. The rearrangement joins TRBV27 to TRBJ1-1, with D maybe TRBD1 (6 bases). V lost 5 bases to trimming and J lost 11 bases, with 21 bases between them. The CDR3 is 14 amino acids. Per the germline V gene, CDR1 is MNHEY and CDR2 is SMNVEV (reference sequence).

This clone was seen a handful of times. The V call is TRBV6-1, the J call TRBJ2-3; D is uncertain. The germline CDR1 and CDR2 sequences are MNHNS and SASEGT. Trimming left V 4 bases short and J 2 bases short, with 10 bases between. The CDR3 is 14 residues long. In DNA, the CDR3 is TGTGCCAGCAGTGTTGACATACCCACAGATACGCAGTATTTT. Its translation: CASSVDIPTDTQYF.

The chain couples TRBV7-9 to TRBJ2-7; 9 bases are shared with TRBD1. Germline loops: CDR1 SEHNR, CDR2 FQNEAQ (reference sequence). This CDR3 has 15 residues. The V and J ends lost 5 bases and 0 bases, in that order; junction bases with no gene match: 5. CDR3 sequence: CASSHRGLSSYEQYF. DNA of the CDR3: TGTGCCAGCAGCCACAGGGGGCTAAGCTCCTACGAGCAGTACTTC.

V usage is TRBV2 and J usage is TRBJ2-7; TRBD2 is a possible D gene (5 bases). CDR3 length: 14 residues. Germline lookup yields CDR1 SNHLY and CDR2 FYNNEI. Trimming removed 2 bases at V and 6 bases at J, with 14 bases between. Here the CDR3 reads CASSEFTGSGEQYF. DNA of the CDR3: TGTGCCAGCAGTGAATTCACGGGGAGCGGCGAGCAGTACTTC.

This clone was counted between two and nine times. The chain employs TRBV29-1 and TRBJ1-2; D unclear. From germline, CDR1 is SQVTM and CDR2 ANQGSEA. The ends were cut back, 4 bases at V and 3 bases at J, with 12 bases in the middle. The CDR3 runs 13 residues. This chain's CDR3 is CSVGSSGYYGYTF. CDR3 coding DNA: TGCAGCGTTGGGTCCTCGGGGTACTATGGCTACACCTTC.

A few counts support this clone. Here the CDR3 reads CASSPLESNQPQHF. The CDR3 bases are TGTGCCAGCAGTCCCCTGGAGAGCAATCAGCCCCAGCATTTT. V gene TRBV27 combines with J gene TRBJ1-5; D remains unclear. The CDR3 is 14 residues long. V gave up 5 bases and J gave up 1 base, with 9 bases separating them. The germline V gene encodes CDR1 MNHEY and CDR2 SMNVEV (reference sequence).